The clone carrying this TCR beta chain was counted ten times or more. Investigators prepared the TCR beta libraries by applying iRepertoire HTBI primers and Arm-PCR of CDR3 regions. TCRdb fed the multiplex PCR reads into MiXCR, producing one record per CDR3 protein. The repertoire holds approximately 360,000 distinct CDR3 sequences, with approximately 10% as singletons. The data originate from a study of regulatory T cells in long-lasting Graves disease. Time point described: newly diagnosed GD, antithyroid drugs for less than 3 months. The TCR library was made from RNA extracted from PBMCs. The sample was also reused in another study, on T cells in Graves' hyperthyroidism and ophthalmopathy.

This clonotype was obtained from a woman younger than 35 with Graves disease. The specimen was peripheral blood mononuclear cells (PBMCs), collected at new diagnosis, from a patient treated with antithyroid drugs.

CDR3 nucleotide sequence: TGTGCCAGCAGACGGGACAGGGGTACTAACTATGGCTACACCTTC. It translates to CASRRDRGTNYGYTF. V is TRBV7-2 and J is TRBJ1-2; the match to TRBD1 covers 10 bases. This CDR3 comprises 15 residues. V lost 6 bases and J lost 0; bases outside the gene matches: 4. The V gene's germline CDR1 is SGHTA and CDR2 FQGNSA.